This is a list of T cell receptor beta chains from one sample in a study of read filtering for tumor transcriptome and immune sequencing. From the reads, TCRdb called clonotypes with MiXCR, one entry per CDR3 protein. In the table there are roughly 67,000 distinct CDR3 sequences, 15% to 20% of which are singletons. Material: a population of CD138-negative cells sorted from bone marrow. The origin of the receptors is a donor older than 35 with multiple myeloma. Both conserved end residues are part of each CDR3. Fields, in order: V gene, clone size, D gene, J gene, CDR3 DNA, CDR3 protein. D genes are given only for firm matches. Size is stated for part of the rows, as once, few or many counts, or as a class when the clone is expanded.

v_call: TRBV23-1
clone_size: .
d_call: .
j_call: TRBJ1-2
cdr3_nt: TGCGCCAGCAGTTTAACAGTTTTCCAGGACTATGGCTACACCTTC
cdr3_aa: CASSLTVFQDYGYTF

v_call: TRBV6-6
clone_size: many
d_call: .
j_call: TRBJ2-3
cdr3_nt: TGTGCCAGCAGTACTCCCTATGAAGCGATCATCACAGATACGCAGTATTTT
cdr3_aa: CASSTPYEAIITDTQYF

v_call: TRBV28
clone_size: many
d_call: .
j_call: TRBJ2-2
cdr3_nt: TGTGCCAGCAGTTTTGGGTTTCTAGCAGCAGCGAACACCGGGGAGCTGTTTTTT
cdr3_aa: CASSFGFLAAANTGELFF

v_call: TRBV7-9
clone_size: many
d_call: TRBD1
j_call: TRBJ2-2
cdr3_nt: TGTGCCAGCAGCCTGGACAGGGTCACCGGGGAGCTGTTTTTT
cdr3_aa: CASSLDRVTGELFF

v_call: TRBV7-9
clone_size: many
d_call: .
j_call: TRBJ1-2
cdr3_nt: TGTGCCAGCAGTAGGAGGGGAGGTGACAACTATGGCTACACCTTC
cdr3_aa: CASSRRGGDNYGYTF

v_call: TRBV6-1
clone_size: many
d_call: .
j_call: TRBJ1-1
cdr3_nt: TGTGCCAGCAGTTCACAGGGTAGCACTGAAGCTTTCTTT
cdr3_aa: CASSSQGSTEAFF

v_call: TRBV28
clone_size: many
d_call: .
j_call: TRBJ2-2
cdr3_nt: TGTGCCAGCAGTTCTCATCGTGGACAGCTGAACACCGGGGAGCTGTTTTTT
cdr3_aa: CASSSHRGQLNTGELFF

v_call: TRBV29-1
clone_size: many
d_call: .
j_call: TRBJ1-2
cdr3_nt: TGCAGCGTAGCAACAGGGTTCTATGGCTACACCTTC
cdr3_aa: CSVATGFYGYTF

v_call: TRBV28
clone_size: many
d_call: .
j_call: TRBJ2-7
cdr3_nt: TGTGCCAGCAGCCCTGACAGATACGAGCAGTACTTC
cdr3_aa: CASSPDRYEQYF

v_call: TRBV19
clone_size: many
d_call: .
j_call: TRBJ2-5
cdr3_nt: TGTGCCAGTAGCCCCATCGGGGTGGAGGCCCAAGAGACCCAGTACTTC
cdr3_aa: CASSPIGVEAQETQYF

v_call: TRBV9
clone_size: medium-sized
d_call: TRBD2
j_call: TRBJ2-1
cdr3_nt: TGTGCCAGCAGCGTAGAAGGGCGGACTAGCGGGAGTGCTGAGCAGTTCTTC
cdr3_aa: CASSVEGRTSGSAEQFF

v_call: TRBV20-1
clone_size: .
d_call: TRBD2
j_call: TRBJ2-3
cdr3_nt: TGCAGTGCTGCGGGGGGGCGGGGTTCTGCAGATACGCAGTATTTT
cdr3_aa: CSAAGGRGSADTQYF

v_call: TRBV5-4
clone_size: few
d_call: TRBD1
j_call: TRBJ2-2
cdr3_nt: TGTGCCAGCAGCTTGGCACAGGGGTCCACCGGGGAGCTGTTTTTT
cdr3_aa: CASSLAQGSTGELFF

v_call: TRBV6-2/TRBV6-3
clone_size: many
d_call: .
j_call: TRBJ2-2
cdr3_nt: TGTGCCAGCAGTTATGGGAACTCGAACACCGGGGAGCTGTTTTTT
cdr3_aa: CASSYGNSNTGELFF

v_call: TRBV11-3
clone_size: many
d_call: .
j_call: TRBJ2-3
cdr3_nt: TGTGCCAGCAGCTCTAGCACAGATACGCAGTATTTT
cdr3_aa: CASSSSTDTQYF

v_call: TRBV6-1
clone_size: many
d_call: TRBD1
j_call: TRBJ2-1
cdr3_nt: TGTGCCTTAGCGTGGAGAGGGGGCGTCTACAATGAGCAGTTCTTC
cdr3_aa: CALAWRGGVYNEQFF

v_call: TRBV12-3/TRBV12-4
clone_size: many
d_call: TRBD2
j_call: TRBJ2-1
cdr3_nt: TGTGCCAGCAGTTTAGACGGACTAGCGGACAATGAGCAGTTCTTC
cdr3_aa: CASSLDGLADNEQFF

v_call: TRBV19
clone_size: many
d_call: .
j_call: TRBJ1-5
cdr3_nt: TGTGCCAGTAGTATTTCAGATAGCAATCAGCCCCAGCATTTT
cdr3_aa: CASSISDSNQPQHF

v_call: TRBV5-6
clone_size: few
d_call: TRBD2
j_call: TRBJ2-3
cdr3_nt: TGTGCCAGCAGCTTGGCGGGGAGGGGCACAGATACGCAGTATTTT
cdr3_aa: CASSLAGRGTDTQYF

v_call: TRBV19
clone_size: few
d_call: TRBD1
j_call: TRBJ1-1
cdr3_nt: TGTGCCAGTAGTGCGGGACAGCTAACTGACACTGAAGCTTTCTTT
cdr3_aa: CASSAGQLTDTEAFF

v_call: TRBV3-1
clone_size: many
d_call: .
j_call: TRBJ1-1
cdr3_nt: TGTGCCAGCAGCCTCAATCCCGAAGGTAAAGCTTTCTTT
cdr3_aa: CASSLNPEGKAFF

v_call: TRBV2
clone_size: medium-sized
d_call: TRBD2
j_call: TRBJ2-1
cdr3_nt: TGTGCCAGCAGTTTTAGCGGGCTGCTCTACAATGAGCAGTTCTTC
cdr3_aa: CASSFSGLLYNEQFF

v_call: TRBV11-1
clone_size: many
d_call: .
j_call: TRBJ2-2
cdr3_nt: TGTGCCAGCGGCCCTACCTCGAACACCGGGGAGCTGTTTTTT
cdr3_aa: CASGPTSNTGELFF

v_call: TRBV9
clone_size: many
d_call: TRBD2
j_call: TRBJ2-5
cdr3_nt: TGTGCCAGCAGCGTAACGGGAAGAGCGGGGGCCCAAGAGACCCAGTACTTC
cdr3_aa: CASSVTGRAGAQETQYF

v_call: TRBV9
clone_size: many
d_call: .
j_call: TRBJ2-7
cdr3_nt: TGTGCCAGCAGCGGAAGAGGGGACGGGAGCTCCTACGAGCAGTACTTC
cdr3_aa: CASSGRGDGSSYEQYF

v_call: TRBV5-1
clone_size: many
d_call: .
j_call: TRBJ1-2
cdr3_nt: TGCGCCAGCAGCTTGTCGGCGGAGAGCTATGGCTACACCTTC
cdr3_aa: CASSLSAESYGYTF

v_call: TRBV7-2
clone_size: .
d_call: TRBD1
j_call: TRBJ1-1
cdr3_nt: TGTGCCAGCAGCGGAAACAGGGGGGGCACTAAAGCTTTCTTT
cdr3_aa: CASSGNRGGTKAFF

v_call: TRBV3-1
clone_size: few
d_call: .
j_call: TRBJ1-5
cdr3_nt: TGTGCCAGCAGCCAAGGGGTGAGCAATCAGCCCCAGCATTTT
cdr3_aa: CASSQGVSNQPQHF

v_call: TRBV10-3
clone_size: few
d_call: .
j_call: TRBJ1-5
cdr3_nt: TGTGCCACCGACGACCCCGGCACTTACAATCAGCCCCAGCATTTT
cdr3_aa: CATDDPGTYNQPQHF